This TCR beta chain was captured in a study of CD8+ T cells in alopecia areata. The sample's treatment: oral pan-JAK inhibitor, 5-10 mg twice daily. Sorted out of PBMCs were CD4+ T cells and CD8+ T cells. Following extraction, RNA underwent reverse transcription to cDNA, which served as the sequencing template. Produced via immunoSEQ multiplex PCR; TCRdb's table is partial and in-frame only. The data contain about 220,000 clones, more than 45% of them singletons. With regard to this clone: The antigen remains unidentified.

Germline CDR1 is LNHNV and CDR2 is YYDKDF (reference sequence). V was clipped by 2 bases and J by 6 bases; unmatched bases: 7. This CDR3 region has 15 residues. Study observations and caveats: Among the top 100, expanded CD8+ clones, as well as scalp clonality, were significantly decreased by tofacitinib. Lesional tissue from the scalp (especially in alopecia totalis/universalis) showed higher clonality than normal scalp. Patients shared TCRs less clearly than mice did, possibly for HLA-related reasons.

The chain couples TRBV15 to TRBJ2-5; TRBD2 agrees at 9 bases. This clonotype was sampled from a human donor with alopecia areata. This material consisted of CD4+ T cells sorted from blood, taken at week 4, from a patient treated with tofacitinib. CDR3 residues: CATSRPSREGQTQYF. Here the CDR3 DNA reads TGTGCCACCAGCAGACCATCGCGGGAGGGGCAGACCCAGTACTTC.